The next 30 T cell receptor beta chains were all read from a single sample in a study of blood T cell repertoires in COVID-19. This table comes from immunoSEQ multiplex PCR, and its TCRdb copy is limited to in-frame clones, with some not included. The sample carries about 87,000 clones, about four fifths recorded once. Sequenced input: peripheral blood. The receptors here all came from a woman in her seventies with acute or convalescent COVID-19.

DNA for the CDR3: TGTGCCAGCAGTTTGGTGACAGGGGGCCCTGTCAATGGCTACACCTTC. Translating it yields CASSLVTGGPVNGYTF. The chain has TRBV27 and TRBJ1-2, with 10 positions matching TRBD1. V shed 3 bases and J 6 bases; nucleotides not matched to a gene: 10. In germline, CDR1 is MNHEY, CDR2 SMNVEV (reference sequence). CDR3 size: 16 residues.

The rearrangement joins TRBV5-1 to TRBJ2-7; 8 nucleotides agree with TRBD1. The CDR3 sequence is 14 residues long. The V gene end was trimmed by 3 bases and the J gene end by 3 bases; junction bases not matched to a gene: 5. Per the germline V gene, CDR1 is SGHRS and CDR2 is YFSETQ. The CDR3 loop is CASSSDRGSYEQYF. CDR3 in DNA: TGCGCCAGCAGCTCCGACAGGGGAAGCTACGAGCAGTACTTC.

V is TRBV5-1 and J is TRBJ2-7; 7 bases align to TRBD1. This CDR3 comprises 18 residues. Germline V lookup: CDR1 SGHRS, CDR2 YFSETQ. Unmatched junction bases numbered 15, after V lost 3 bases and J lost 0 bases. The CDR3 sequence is CASSWNSPTGWDSYEQYF. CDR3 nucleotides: TGCGCCAGCAGCTGGAATAGCCCGACAGGGTGGGACTCCTACGAGCAGTACTTC. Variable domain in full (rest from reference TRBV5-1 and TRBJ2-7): KAGVTQTPRYLIKTRGQQVTLSCSPISGHRSVSWYQQTPGQGLQFLFEYFSETQRNKGNFPGRFSGRQFSNSRSEMNVSTLELGDSALYLCASSWNSPTGWDSYEQYFGPGTRLTVT.

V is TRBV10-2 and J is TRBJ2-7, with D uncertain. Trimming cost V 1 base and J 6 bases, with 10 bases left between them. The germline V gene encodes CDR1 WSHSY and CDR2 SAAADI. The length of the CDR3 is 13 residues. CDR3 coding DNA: TGCGCCAGCAGTGAGTTACAGCCCGGCGAGCAGTACTTC. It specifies CASSELQPGEQYF.

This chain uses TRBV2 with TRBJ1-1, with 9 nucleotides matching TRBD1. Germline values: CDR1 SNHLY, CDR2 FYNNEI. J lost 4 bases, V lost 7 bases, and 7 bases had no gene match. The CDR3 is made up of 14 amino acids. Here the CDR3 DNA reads TGTGCCAGCACTATACAGGGGGCAGCCACTGAAGCTTTCTTT. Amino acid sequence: CASTIQGAATEAFF.

The CDR3 DNA reads as TGTGCCAGCAGCTTAGGGGCAGGGCTGGACTATGGCTACACCTTC. Translating it yields CASSLGAGLDYGYTF. The J gene is TRBJ1-2, the V gene TRBV7-9, with a possible D match to TRBD1 (5 bases). The CDR3 loop spans 15 amino acids. Trimming removed 1 base from V and 3 bases from J, with 12 bases in between. Germline-derived CDR1 and CDR2 are SEHNR and FQNEAQ (reference sequence).

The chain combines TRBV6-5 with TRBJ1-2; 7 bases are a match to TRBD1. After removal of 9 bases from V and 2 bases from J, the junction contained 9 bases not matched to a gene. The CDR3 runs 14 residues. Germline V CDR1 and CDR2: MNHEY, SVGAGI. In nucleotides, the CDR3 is TGTGCCAGTTGGGGAATGGGACAGAACTATGGCTACACCTTC. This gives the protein CASWGMGQNYGYTF.

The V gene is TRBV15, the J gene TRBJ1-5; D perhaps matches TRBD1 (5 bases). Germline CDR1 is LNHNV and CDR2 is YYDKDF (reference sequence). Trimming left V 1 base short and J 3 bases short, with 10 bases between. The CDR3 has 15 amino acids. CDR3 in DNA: TGTGCCACCAGCAGAGGAAGGGGTCTCAATCAGCCCCAGCATTTT. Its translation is CATSRGRGLNQPQHF.

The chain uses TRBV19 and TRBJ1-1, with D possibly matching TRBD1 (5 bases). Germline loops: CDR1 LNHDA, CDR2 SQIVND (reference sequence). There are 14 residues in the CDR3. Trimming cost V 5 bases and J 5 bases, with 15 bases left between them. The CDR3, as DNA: TGTGCCAGTAGTCCTCGGACACCGAGGACTGAAGCTTTCTTT. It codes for CASSPRTPRTEAFF.

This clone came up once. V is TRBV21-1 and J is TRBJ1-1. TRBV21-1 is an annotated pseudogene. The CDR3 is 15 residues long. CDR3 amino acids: CASSMGGLRNTEAFF. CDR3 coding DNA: TGTGCCAGCAGCATGGGGGGTTTGCGGAACACTGAAGCTTTCTTT.

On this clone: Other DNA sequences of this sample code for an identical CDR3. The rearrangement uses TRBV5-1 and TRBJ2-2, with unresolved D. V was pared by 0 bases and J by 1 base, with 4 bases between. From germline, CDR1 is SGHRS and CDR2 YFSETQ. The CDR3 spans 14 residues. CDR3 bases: TGCGCCAGCAGCTTGGGGCAGAACACCGGGGAGCTGTTTTTT. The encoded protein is CASSLGQNTGELFF.

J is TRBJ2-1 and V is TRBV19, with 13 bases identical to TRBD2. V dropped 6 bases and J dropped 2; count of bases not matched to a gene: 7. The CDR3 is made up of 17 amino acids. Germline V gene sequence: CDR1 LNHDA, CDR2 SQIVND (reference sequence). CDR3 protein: CASRWTSGGKTYNEQFF. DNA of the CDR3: TGTGCCAGTAGATGGACTAGCGGGGGAAAAACCTACAATGAGCAGTTCTTC.

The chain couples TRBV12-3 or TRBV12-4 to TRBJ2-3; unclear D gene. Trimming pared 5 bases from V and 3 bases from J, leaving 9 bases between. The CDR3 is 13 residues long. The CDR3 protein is CASSHQQTDTQYF. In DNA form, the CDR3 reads TGTGCCAGCAGTCACCAACAAACAGATACGCAGTATTTT.

The CDR3, as DNA: TGCGCCAGCAGCCTTGGCAGGGGGGAGACCCAGTACTTC. This codes for CASSLGRGETQYF. This chain joins TRBV5-1 and TRBJ2-5, with 7 bases lining up with TRBD1. CDR1 and CDR2 from the germline V gene are SGHRS and YFSETQ. J was trimmed by 5 bases and V by 4 bases; bases with no gene match: 5. The CDR3 spans 13 residues.

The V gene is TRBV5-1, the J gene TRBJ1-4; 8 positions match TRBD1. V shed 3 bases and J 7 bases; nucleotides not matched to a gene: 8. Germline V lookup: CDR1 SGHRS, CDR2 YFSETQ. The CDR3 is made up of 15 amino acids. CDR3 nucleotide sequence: TGCGCCAGCAGCTCCACGGCAGGGGGCCCTGAAAAACTGTTTTTT. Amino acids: CASSSTAGGPEKLFF.

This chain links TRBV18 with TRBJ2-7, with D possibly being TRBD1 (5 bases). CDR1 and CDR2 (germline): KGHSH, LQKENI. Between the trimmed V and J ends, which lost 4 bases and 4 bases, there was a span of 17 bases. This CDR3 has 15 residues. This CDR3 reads CASSLFDSKSYEQYF. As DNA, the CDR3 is TGTGCCAGCTCACTCTTCGACAGCAAGTCTTACGAGCAGTACTTC.

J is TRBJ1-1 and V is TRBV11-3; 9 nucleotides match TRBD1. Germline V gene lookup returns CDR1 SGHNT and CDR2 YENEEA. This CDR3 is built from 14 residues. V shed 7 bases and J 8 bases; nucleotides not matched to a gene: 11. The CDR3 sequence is CASNSPQGTGEAFF. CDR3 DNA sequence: TGTGCCAGCAACTCTCCCCAGGGGACAGGGGAAGCTTTCTTT.

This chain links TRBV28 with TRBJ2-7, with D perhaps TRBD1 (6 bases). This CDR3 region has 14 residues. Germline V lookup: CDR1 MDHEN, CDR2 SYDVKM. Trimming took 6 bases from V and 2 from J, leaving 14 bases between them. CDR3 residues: CASRPPRQAYEQYF. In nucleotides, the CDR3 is TGTGCCAGCAGACCTCCTAGACAGGCCTACGAGCAGTACTTC. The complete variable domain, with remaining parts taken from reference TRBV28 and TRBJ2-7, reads DVKVTQSSRYLVKRTGEKVFLECVQDMDHENMFWYRQDPGLGLRLIYFSYDVKMKEKGDIPEGYSVSREKKERFSLILESASTNQTSMYLCASRPPRQAYEQYFGPGTRLTVT.

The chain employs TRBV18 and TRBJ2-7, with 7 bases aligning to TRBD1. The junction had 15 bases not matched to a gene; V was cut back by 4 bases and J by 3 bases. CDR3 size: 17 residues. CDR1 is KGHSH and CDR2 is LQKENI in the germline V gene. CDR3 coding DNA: TGTGCCAGCTCACGACGACTATCTGCCGGGACAGACTACGAGCAGTACTTC. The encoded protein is CASSRRLSAGTDYEQYF. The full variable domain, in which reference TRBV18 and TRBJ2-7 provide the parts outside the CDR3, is NAGVMQNPRHLVRRRGQEARLRCSPMKGHSHVYWYRQLPEEGLKFMVYLQKENIIDESGMPKERFSAEFPKEGPSILRIQQVVRGDSAAYFCASSRRLSAGTDYEQYFGPGTRLTVT.

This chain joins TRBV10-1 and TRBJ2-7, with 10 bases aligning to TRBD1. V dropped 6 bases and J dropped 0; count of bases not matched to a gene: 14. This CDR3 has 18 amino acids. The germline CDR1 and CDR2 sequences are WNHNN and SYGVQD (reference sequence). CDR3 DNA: TGCGCCAGCAGGGCGACAGGGGGCACAGAACAGAGCTCCTACGAGCAGTACTTC. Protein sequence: CASRATGGTEQSSYEQYF.

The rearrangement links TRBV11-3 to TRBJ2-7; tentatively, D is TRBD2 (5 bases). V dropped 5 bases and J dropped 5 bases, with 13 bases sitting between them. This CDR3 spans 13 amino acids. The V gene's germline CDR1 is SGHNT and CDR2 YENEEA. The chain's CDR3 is CASSLGGDHEQYF. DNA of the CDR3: TGTGCCAGCAGCCTCGGAGGAGACCACGAGCAGTACTTC. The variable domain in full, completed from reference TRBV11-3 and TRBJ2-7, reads EAGVVQSPRYKIIEKKQPVAFWCNPISGHNTLYWYLQNLGQGPELLIRYENEEAVDDSQLPKDRFSAERLKGVDSTLKIQPAELGDSAVYLCASSLGGDHEQYFGPGTRLTVT.

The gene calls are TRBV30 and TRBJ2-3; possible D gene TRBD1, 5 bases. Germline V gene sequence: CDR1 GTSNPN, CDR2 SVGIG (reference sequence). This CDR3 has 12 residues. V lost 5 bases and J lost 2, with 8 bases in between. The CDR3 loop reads CAWDSNTDTQYF. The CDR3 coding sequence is TGTGCCTGGGACAGCAACACAGATACGCAGTATTTT. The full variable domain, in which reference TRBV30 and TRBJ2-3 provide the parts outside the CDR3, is SQTIHQWPATLVQPVGSPLSLECTVEGTSNPNLYWYRQAAGRGLQLLFYSVGIGQISSEVPQNLSASRPQDRQFILSSKKLLLSDSGFYLCAWDSNTDTQYFGPGTRLTVL.

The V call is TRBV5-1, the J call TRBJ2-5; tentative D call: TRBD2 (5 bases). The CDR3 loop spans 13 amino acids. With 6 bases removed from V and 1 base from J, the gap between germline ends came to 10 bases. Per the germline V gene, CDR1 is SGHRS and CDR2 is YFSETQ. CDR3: CASTTDFQETQYF. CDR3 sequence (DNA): TGCGCCAGCACCACGGACTTCCAAGAGACCCAGTACTTC.

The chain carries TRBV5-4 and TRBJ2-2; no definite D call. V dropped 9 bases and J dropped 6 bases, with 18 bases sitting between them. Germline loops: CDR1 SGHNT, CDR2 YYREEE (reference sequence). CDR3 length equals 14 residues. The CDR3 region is CATTGSRLPGELFF. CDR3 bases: TGTGCCACAACCGGGTCCCGGCTCCCCGGGGAGCTGTTTTTT.

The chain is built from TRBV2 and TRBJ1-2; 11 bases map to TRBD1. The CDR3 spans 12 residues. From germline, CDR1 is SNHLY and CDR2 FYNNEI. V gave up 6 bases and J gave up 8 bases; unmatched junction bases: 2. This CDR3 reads CASRDRGPGYTF. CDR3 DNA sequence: TGTGCCAGCAGGGACAGGGGGCCCGGCTACACCTTC.

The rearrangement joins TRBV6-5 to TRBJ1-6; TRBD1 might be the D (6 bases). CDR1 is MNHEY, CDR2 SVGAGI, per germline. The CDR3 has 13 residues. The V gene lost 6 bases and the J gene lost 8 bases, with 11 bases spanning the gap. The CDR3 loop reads CASRGTRDSPLHF. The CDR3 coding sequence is TGTGCCAGCAGAGGGACAAGGGATTCACCCCTCCACTTT.

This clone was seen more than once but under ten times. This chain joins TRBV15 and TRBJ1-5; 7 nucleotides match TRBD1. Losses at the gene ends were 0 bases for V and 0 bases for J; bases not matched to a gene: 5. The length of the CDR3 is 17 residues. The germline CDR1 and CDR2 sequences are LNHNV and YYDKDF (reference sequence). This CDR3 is CATSRETGIYSNQPQHF. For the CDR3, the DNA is TGTGCCACCAGCAGAGAGACAGGGATTTATAGCAATCAGCCCCAGCATTTT.

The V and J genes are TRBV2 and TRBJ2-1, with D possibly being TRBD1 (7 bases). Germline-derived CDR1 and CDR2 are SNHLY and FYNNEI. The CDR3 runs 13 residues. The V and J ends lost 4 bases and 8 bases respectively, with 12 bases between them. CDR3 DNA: TGTGCCAGCAGTGTTGGAGGGGGCGATGAGCAGTTCTTC. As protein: CASSVGGGDEQFF.

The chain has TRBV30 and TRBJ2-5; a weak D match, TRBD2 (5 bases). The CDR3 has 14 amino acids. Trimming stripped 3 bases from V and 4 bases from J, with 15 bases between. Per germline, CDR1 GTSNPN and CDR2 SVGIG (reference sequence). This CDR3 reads CAWSTAPGGETQYF. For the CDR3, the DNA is TGTGCCTGGAGCACGGCTCCCGGAGGAGAGACCCAGTACTTC.

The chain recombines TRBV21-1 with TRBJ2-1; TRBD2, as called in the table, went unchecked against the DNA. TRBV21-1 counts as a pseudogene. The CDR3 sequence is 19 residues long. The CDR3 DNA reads TGTGCCAGCAGCAAAAGAAACGGGATCGGGGACTTATCCTACAATGAGCAGTTCTTC. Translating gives CASSKRNGIGDLSYNEQFF.